What follows are 24 T cell receptor beta chains derived from one specimen sequenced in a study of T cell responses to AZD1222 COVID-19 vaccine. Assay used: immunoSEQ multiplex PCR; TCRdb lists only in-frame clones, some missing. The profile shows some 70,000 clones, 84% of them singletons. The input for sequencing was peripheral blood, taken on day 0 of AZD1222 vaccination. Every receptor here comes from an adult in good health.

Only a few counts were recorded for this clone. The rearrangement uses TRBV6-4 and TRBJ2-1, with 8 bases that match TRBD2. In germline, CDR1 is MRHNA, CDR2 SNTAGT. With V trimmed by 3 bases and J by 6 bases, 7 bases remained unmatched. CDR3 length equals 15 residues. The CDR3 bases are TGTGCCAGCAGTGATTTTGCCGGGGGGGCCAATGAGCAGTTCTTC. Its translation: CASSDFAGGANEQFF.

V usage is TRBV11-2 and J usage is TRBJ2-4, with 11 bases matching TRBD2. The V segment lost 1 base and the J segment 0 bases; nucleotides outside the gene matches: 5. This CDR3 is 18 amino acids long. CDR1 is SGHAT, CDR2 FQNNGV, per germline. In DNA form, the CDR3 reads TGTGCCAGCAGCTTAGTAGCGGGGGGGCCCTTAGCCAAAAACATTCAGTACTTC. Amino acid sequence: CASSLVAGGPLAKNIQYF.

The CDR3 loop is CASRGLINEKLFF. The CDR3 nucleotides read TGTGCCAGCAGGGGACTGATTAATGAAAAACTGTTTTTT. This rearrangement joins TRBV27 to TRBJ1-4, with D possibly TRBD1 on 5 matching bases. V lost 6 bases to trimming and J lost 4 bases, with 9 bases between them. The CDR3 is 13 residues long. Germline CDR1 and CDR2: MNHEY and SMNVEV (reference sequence).

The rearrangement links TRBV9 to TRBJ1-6; D might be TRBD1 (6 bases). The ends were cut back, 4 bases at V and 9 bases at J, with 17 bases in the middle. The CDR3 covers 15 residues. Germline loops: CDR1 SGDLS, CDR2 YYNGEE. CDR3 in DNA: TGTGCCAGCAGCACAGGGACCCCAGGAAGTTCACCCCTCCACTTT. Protein product: CASSTGTPGSSPLHF.

The chain employs TRBV5-1 and TRBJ1-2; 10 nucleotides line up with TRBD1. The germline gives CDR1 SGHRS, CDR2 YFSETQ. With 5 bases clipped from V and 5 bases from J, the junction kept 9 bases outside the gene matches. CDR3 size: 15 residues. The chain's CDR3 is CASRATGTGVYGYTF. The DNA for the CDR3 is TGCGCCAGCAGAGCGACCGGGACAGGGGTGTATGGCTACACCTTC.

The DNA for the CDR3 is TGTGCCAGCAGCCAGGACAGGGACTATGGCTACACCTTC. Translated: CASSQDRDYGYTF. This chain links TRBV7-2 with TRBJ1-2, with 8 positions matching TRBD1. The germline V gene has CDR1 SGHTA and CDR2 FQGNSA. CDR3 length: 13 residues. V lost 5 bases and J lost 3; bases outside the gene matches: 2.

V is TRBV7-3 and J is TRBJ1-1; D might be TRBD1 (5 bases). The V and J ends lost 1 base and 4 bases respectively, with 10 bases between them. The germline V gene encodes CDR1 SGHTA and CDR2 FQGTGA. The CDR3 is made up of 14 amino acids. The CDR3 DNA sequence: TGTGCCAGCAGCTTAATGGGGCGGAGCACTGAAGCTTTCTTT. This encodes CASSLMGRSTEAFF.

The chain uses TRBV7-2 and TRBJ2-7, with 8 nucleotides matching TRBD1. This CDR3 comprises 15 residues. In germline, CDR1 is SGHTA, CDR2 FQGNSA. Trimming took 2 bases from V and 4 from J; bases not matched to a gene: 7. CDR3 region: CASSLSRTGLYEQYF. The CDR3 region has the DNA TGTGCCAGCAGCTTATCTAGGACAGGGCTGTACGAGCAGTACTTC.

The V and J genes are TRBV7-3 and TRBJ2-5; D unclear. CDR3 length: 13 residues. Germline V gene lookup returns CDR1 SGHTA and CDR2 FQGTGA. Trimming took off 2 bases at V and 2 bases at J, with 6 bases between the two ends. The CDR3 here is CASSLQPQETQYF. The CDR3 DNA is TGTGCCAGCAGCTTACAGCCTCAAGAGACCCAGTACTTC.

The CDR3 reads CASSQEGAGGMAYEQYF. CDR3 in DNA: TGTGCCAGCAGCCAAGAGGGGGCTGGCGGGATGGCCTACGAGCAGTACTTC. The chain is built from TRBV4-2 and TRBJ2-7; TRBD1 or TRBD2 may be the D gene (6 bases each). This CDR3 contains 17 residues. The germline V gene has CDR1 LGHNA and CDR2 YNFKEQ. Between the trimmed V and J ends, which lost 0 bases and 2 bases, there was a span of 17 bases.

This clone has only one observation. The genes are TRBV18 and TRBJ2-7; no clear D gene. The V gene lost 5 bases and the J gene lost 2 bases, with 7 bases spanning the gap. CDR3 size: 12 residues. Germline assignment: CDR1 KGHSH and CDR2 LQKENI. The CDR3: CASSSQTYEQYF. The CDR3 DNA reads TGTGCCAGCTCATCACAGACCTACGAGCAGTACTTC.

The chain carries TRBV3-1 (or the pseudogene TRBV3-2) and TRBJ1-2; weak D call: TRBD1 (5 bases). Germline assignment: CDR1 LGHDT and CDR2 YNNKEL (reference sequence). The V and J ends lost 4 bases and 4 bases respectively, with 10 bases between them. The length of the CDR3 is 13 residues. The CDR3 protein is CASSLSGGYGYTF. In DNA form, the CDR3 reads TGTGCCAGCAGCCTCTCTGGGGGCTATGGCTACACCTTC.

V and J are TRBV29-1 and TRBJ2-3; 12 bases match TRBD2. Trimming took 4 bases from V and 7 from J; bases not matched to a gene: 9. In germline, CDR1 is SQVTM, CDR2 ANQGSEA. The length of the CDR3 is 15 residues. CDR3 coding DNA: TGCAGCGTTGGACTAGCGGGGGCCGGGGGATATACGCAGTATTTT. Translated: CSVGLAGAGGYTQYF.

The rearrangement joins TRBV7-8 to TRBJ1-4, with 8 bases that match TRBD1. CDR1 and CDR2 from the germline V gene are SGHVS and FQNEAQ. This CDR3 comprises 14 residues. The trim removed 5 bases at V and 8 bases at J, leaving 7 bases unmatched. CDR3 sequence reads: CASSARGRREKLFF. The CDR3 DNA is TGTGCCAGCAGCGCCAGGGGGCGCCGAGAAAAACTGTTTTTT.

The chain has TRBV29-1 and TRBJ1-4, with TRBD1 matching 7 bases. V dropped 7 bases and J dropped 10; count of bases not matched to a gene: 9. The CDR3 loop spans 12 amino acids. Germline V lookup: CDR1 SQVTM, CDR2 ANQGSEA. The CDR3 region is CSARTGGGKLFF. The CDR3 DNA sequence: TGCAGCGCCCGGACAGGCGGGGGAAAACTGTTTTTT.

The chain combines TRBV28 with TRBJ1-1; TRBD1 matches at 7 bases. Looked up from germline, CDR1 is MDHEN and CDR2 is SYDVKM. The CDR3 is 15 amino acids. J was trimmed by 3 bases and V by 5 bases; bases with no gene match: 9. CDR3 sequence: CASSPRTGVYTEAFF. The CDR3 DNA reads TGTGCCAGCAGTCCCAGGACAGGAGTGTACACTGAAGCTTTCTTT.

The rearrangement uses TRBV6-1 and TRBJ2-1, with a tentative D call TRBD1 (5 bases). Germline V lookup: CDR1 MNHNS, CDR2 SASEGT. The CDR3 contains 15 residues. V lost 1 base and J lost 10, with 17 bases in between. The CDR3 sequence is CASSEVDGRAVEQFF. CDR3 nucleotide sequence: TGTGCCAGCAGTGAAGTGGACGGCAGGGCAGTAGAGCAGTTCTTC.

This chain's CDR3 is CACSSKAAGTNTEAFF. The DNA for the CDR3 is TGTGCCTGTTCATCAAAGGCGGCAGGGACGAACACTGAAGCTTTCTTT. The chain employs TRBV30 and TRBJ1-1, with TRBD1 as a possible D gene (5 bases). The CDR3 extends over 16 amino acids. V lost 6 bases and J lost 1, with 21 bases in between. Germline assignment: CDR1 GTSNPN and CDR2 SVGIG (reference sequence).

V gene TRBV9 combines with J gene TRBJ2-1; 9 bases line up with TRBD2. J was trimmed by 5 bases and V by 6 bases; bases with no gene match: 3. This CDR3 has 13 amino acids. Germline CDR1 and CDR2: SGDLS and YYNGEE. The CDR3 nucleotides are TGTGCCAGCAACCCTAGCGGGGACAATGAGCAGTTCTTC. Encoded protein: CASNPSGDNEQFF.

V usage is TRBV4-3 and J usage is TRBJ2-6; maybe TRBD1 (6 bases). This CDR3 has 16 residues. Germline V gene lookup returns CDR1 LGHNA and CDR2 YSLEER. Trimming removed 0 bases at V and 4 bases at J, with 10 bases between. The CDR3, as DNA: TGCGCCAGCAGCCAAGATGTGGGGGCAGGGGCCAACGTCCTGACTTTC. This sequence encodes CASSQDVGAGANVLTF.

The chain is built from TRBV3-1 (or the pseudogene TRBV3-2) and TRBJ1-1; D uncertain. The V gene lost 3 bases and the J gene lost 4 bases, with 12 bases spanning the gap. Per the germline V gene, CDR1 is LGHDT and CDR2 is YNNKEL (reference sequence). CDR3 length equals 14 residues. The CDR3 region is CASSQRVLGTEAFF. CDR3 coding DNA: TGTGCCAGCAGCCAGAGGGTTTTGGGCACTGAAGCTTTCTTT.

The chain joins TRBV18 to TRBJ1-6; D might be TRBD1 (5 bases). This CDR3 contains 13 residues. The ends were cut back, 8 bases at V and 6 bases at J, with 11 bases in the middle. Germline assignment: CDR1 KGHSH and CDR2 LQKENI. CDR3 in amino acids: CASTGAFNSPLHF. In DNA form, the CDR3 reads TGTGCCAGCACCGGGGCTTTTAATTCACCCCTCCACTTT. Full variable domain (remainder filled in from reference TRBV18 and TRBJ1-6): NAGVMQNPRHLVRRRGQEARLRCSPMKGHSHVYWYRQLPEEGLKFMVYLQKENIIDESGMPKERFSAEFPKEGPSILRIQQVVRGDSAAYFCASTGAFNSPLHFGNGTRLTVT.

This chain links TRBV6-5 with TRBJ2-7, with D perhaps TRBD2 (5 bases). The ends were cut back, 0 bases at V and 0 bases at J, with 9 bases in the middle. Germline V gives CDR1 MNHEY, CDR2 SVGAGI. This CDR3 comprises 15 residues. The CDR3 reads CASSYSGGLSYEQYF. In DNA, the CDR3 is TGTGCCAGCAGTTACTCAGGAGGCCTCTCCTACGAGCAGTACTTC.

This chain uses TRBV2 with TRBJ2-1, with 9 bases that match TRBD2. The trim removed 4 bases at V and 4 bases at J, leaving 2 bases unmatched. CDR1 SNHLY and CDR2 FYNNEI come from the germline V gene. The CDR3 has 14 amino acids. The CDR3 DNA reads TGTGCCAGCAGTGGAAGCGGGGGGTACAATGAGCAGTTCTTC. The encoded protein is CASSGSGGYNEQFF.